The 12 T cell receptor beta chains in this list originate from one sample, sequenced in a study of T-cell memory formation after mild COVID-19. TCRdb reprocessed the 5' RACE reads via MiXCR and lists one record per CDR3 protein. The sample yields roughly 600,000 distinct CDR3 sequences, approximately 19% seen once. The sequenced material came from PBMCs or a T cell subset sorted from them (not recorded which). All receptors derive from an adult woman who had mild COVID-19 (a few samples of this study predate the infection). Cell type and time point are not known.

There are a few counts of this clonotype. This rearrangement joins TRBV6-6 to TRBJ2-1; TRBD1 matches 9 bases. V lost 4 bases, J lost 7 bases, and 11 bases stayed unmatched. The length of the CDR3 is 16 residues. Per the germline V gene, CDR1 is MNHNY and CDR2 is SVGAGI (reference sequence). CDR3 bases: TGTGCCAGCAGTTCCCTAGGGACAGGGTCGTTGAATGAGCAGTTCTTC. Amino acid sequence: CASSSLGTGSLNEQFF.

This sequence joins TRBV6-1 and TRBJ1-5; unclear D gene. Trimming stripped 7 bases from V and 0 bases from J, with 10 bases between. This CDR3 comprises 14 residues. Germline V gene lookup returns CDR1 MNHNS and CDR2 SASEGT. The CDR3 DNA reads TGTGCCAGCACTGCCATGCTTAGCAATCAGCCCCAGCATTTT. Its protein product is CASTAMLSNQPQHF.

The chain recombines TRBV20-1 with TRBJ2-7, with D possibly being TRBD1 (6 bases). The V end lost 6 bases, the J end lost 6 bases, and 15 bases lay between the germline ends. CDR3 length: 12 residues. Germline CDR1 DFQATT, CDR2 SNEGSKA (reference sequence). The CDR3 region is CSANRGQLEQYF. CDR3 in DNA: TGCAGTGCCAATCGGGGACAACTCGAGCAGTACTTC.

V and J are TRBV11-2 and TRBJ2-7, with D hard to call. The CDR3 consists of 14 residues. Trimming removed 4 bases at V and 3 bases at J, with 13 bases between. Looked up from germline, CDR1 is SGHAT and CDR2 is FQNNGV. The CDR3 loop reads CASSSLRIRYEQYF. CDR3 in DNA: TGTGCCAGCAGCTCCCTCAGAATCCGCTACGAGCAGTACTTC.

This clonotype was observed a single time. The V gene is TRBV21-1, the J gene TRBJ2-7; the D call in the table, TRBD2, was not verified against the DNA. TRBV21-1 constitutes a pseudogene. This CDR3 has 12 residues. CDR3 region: CASSKSSAEQYF. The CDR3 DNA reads TGTGCCAGCAGCAAAAGTAGCGCTGAGCAGTACTTC.

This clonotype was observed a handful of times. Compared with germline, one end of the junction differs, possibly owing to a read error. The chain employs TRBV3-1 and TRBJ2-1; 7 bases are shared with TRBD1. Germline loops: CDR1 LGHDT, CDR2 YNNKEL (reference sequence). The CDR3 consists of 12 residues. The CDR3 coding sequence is TGTGCCAGCAGCCAGCCCCGGGACAGCGTTGCCTTC. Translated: CASSQPRDSVAF.

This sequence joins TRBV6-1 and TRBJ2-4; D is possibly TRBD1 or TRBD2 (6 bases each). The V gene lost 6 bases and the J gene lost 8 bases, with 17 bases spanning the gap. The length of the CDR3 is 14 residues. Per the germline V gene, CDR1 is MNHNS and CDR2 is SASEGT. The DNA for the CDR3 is TGTGCCAGCAGCGGGACCCAGGGGAGGCACATTCAGTACTTC. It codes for CASSGTQGRHIQYF.

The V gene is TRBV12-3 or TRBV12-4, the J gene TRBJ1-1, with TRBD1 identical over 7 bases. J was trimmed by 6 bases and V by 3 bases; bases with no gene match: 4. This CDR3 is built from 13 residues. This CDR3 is CASSFGRGSEAFF. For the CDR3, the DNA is TGTGCCAGCAGTTTCGGCAGGGGGTCTGAAGCTTTCTTT.

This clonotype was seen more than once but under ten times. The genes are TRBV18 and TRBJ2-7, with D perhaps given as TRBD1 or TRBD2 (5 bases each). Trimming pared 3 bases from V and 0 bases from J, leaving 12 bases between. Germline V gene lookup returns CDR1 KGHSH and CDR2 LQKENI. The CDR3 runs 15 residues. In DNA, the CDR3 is TGTGCCAGCTCACCGGTTGGGGGAAACTCCTACGAGCAGTACTTC. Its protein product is CASSPVGGNSYEQYF.

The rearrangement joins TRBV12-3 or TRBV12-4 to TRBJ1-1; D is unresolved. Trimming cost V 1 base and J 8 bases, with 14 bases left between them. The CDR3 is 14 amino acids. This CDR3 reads CASSLEGRLWEAFF. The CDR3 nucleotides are TGTGCCAGCAGTTTAGAGGGCCGCCTCTGGGAAGCTTTCTTT.

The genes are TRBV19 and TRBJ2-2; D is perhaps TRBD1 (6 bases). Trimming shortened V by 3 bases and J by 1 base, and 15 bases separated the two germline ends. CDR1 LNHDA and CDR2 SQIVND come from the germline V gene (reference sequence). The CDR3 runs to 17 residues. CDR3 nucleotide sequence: TGTGCCAGTAGTATCCGTCAACAGGGTATGAACACCGGGGAGCTGTTTTTT. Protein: CASSIRQQGMNTGELFF.

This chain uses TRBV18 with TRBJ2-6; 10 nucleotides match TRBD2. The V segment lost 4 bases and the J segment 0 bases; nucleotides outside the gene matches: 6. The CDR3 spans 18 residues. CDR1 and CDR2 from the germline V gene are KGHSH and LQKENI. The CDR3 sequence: CASSRTSGTYSGANVLTF. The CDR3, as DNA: TGTGCCAGCTCACGCACTAGCGGGACCTACTCTGGGGCCAACGTCCTGACTTTC.